This T cell receptor (beta chain) came from a study of beta chain features in type 1 diabetes. General study findings and limits: In the patient group, naive, central memory and Treg TCRB repertoires seemed more alike than in the healthy donor group. All four CD4+ subsets of Type 1 diabetes patients contained TCRB CDR3s that were moderately but significantly shorter.

Germline CDR1 SEHNR, CDR2 FQNEAQ (reference sequence). Trimming cost V 6 bases and J 2 bases; bases outside gene matches: 10. CDR3 length: 15 residues. This clone showed up just a few times. Its antigen is unknown. Expressed TCRB transcripts got sequenced, as all isolated RNA was reverse transcribed. Libraries were prepared by immunoSEQ multiplex PCR; TCRdb keeps only in-frame clonotypes and omits some of them. This table has about 240,000 clones, around 14% appearing once. The source material was naive CD4+ T cells from blood. The source is a man aged 25 to 45 with type 1 diabetes. V is TRBV7-9 and J is TRBJ2-7, with TRBD2 matching over 7 bases. The CDR3 spells CASSQRWGGTYEQYF. The DNA of the CDR3 is TGTGCCAGCAGTCAAAGGTGGGGGGGGACCTACGAGCAGTACTTC.